This T cell receptor (beta chain) came from a study of response to subunit inactivated influenza vaccine. This clonotype was seen only a few times. TCRdb itself ran the RT-PCR reads through MiXCR, one entry per CDR3 protein. The sample lists about 300,000 distinct CDR3 sequences, roughly 22% occurring once. Deletions cut 6 bases from V and 3 bases from J, with 12 bases between. Looked up from germline, CDR1 is SQVTM and CDR2 is ANQGSEA. The CDR3 is 13 residues long. This TCR derives from a man aged 50 to 69 who received an inactivated influenza vaccine. The chain combines TRBV29-1 with TRBJ2-1, with a tentative D call TRBD2 (6 bases). The material was PBMCs from blood, obtained 21 months after vaccination. The CDR3 reads CSVPGLLYNEQFF. As DNA, the CDR3 is TGCAGCGTCCCGGGACTCCTCTACAATGAGCAGTTCTTC.